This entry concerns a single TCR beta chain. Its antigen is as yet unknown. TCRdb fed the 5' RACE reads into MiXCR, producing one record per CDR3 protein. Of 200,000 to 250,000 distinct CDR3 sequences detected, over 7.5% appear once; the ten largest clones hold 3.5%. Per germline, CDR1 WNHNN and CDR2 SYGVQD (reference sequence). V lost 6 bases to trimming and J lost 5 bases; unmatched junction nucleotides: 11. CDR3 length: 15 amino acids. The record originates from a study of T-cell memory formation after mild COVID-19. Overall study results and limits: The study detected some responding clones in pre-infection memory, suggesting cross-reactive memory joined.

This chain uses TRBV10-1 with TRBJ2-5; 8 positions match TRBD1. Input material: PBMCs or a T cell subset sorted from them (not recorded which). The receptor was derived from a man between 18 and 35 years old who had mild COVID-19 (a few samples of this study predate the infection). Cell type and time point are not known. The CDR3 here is CASRGDRRIRETQYF. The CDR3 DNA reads TGCGCCAGCAGGGGGGACAGGCGAATCCGGGAGACCCAGTACTTC.